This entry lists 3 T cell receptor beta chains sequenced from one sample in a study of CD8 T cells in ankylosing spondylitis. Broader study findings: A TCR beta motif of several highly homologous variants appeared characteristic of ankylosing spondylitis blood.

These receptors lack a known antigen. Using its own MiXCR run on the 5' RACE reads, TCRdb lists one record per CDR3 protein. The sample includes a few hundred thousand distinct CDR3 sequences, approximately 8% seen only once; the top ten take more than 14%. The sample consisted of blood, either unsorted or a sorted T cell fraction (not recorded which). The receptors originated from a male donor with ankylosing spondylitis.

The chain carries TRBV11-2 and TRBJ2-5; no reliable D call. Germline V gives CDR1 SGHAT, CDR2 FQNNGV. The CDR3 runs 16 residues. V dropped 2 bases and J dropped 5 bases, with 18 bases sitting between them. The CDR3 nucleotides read TGTGCCAGCAGCTTAAGGTCACCAAACCGGGCGGAGACCCAGTACTTC. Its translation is CASSLRSPNRAETQYF.

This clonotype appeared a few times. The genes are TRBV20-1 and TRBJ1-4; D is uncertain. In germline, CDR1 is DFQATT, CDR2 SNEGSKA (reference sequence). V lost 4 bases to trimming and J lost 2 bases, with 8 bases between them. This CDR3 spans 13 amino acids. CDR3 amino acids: CSAISPTNEKLFF. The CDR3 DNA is TGCAGTGCTATCTCTCCCACTAATGAAAAACTGTTTTTT.

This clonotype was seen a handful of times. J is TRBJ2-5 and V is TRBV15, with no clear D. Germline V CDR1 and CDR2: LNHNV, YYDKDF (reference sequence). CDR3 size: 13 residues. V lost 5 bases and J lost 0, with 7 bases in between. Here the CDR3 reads CATSPDYQETQYF. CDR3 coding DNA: TGTGCCACCAGCCCAGACTACCAAGAGACCCAGTACTTC.